The rows below give T cell receptor beta chains drawn from one sample of a study of spatial heterogeneity in lung cancer. TCRdb fed the 5' RACE reads into MiXCR, producing one record per CDR3 protein. The sample consists of under 100,000 distinct CDR3 sequences, 7.5% to 10% of them appearing once. The specimen was PBMCs, collected at surgery. These TCRs come from a male donor with early-stage non-small cell lung cancer. The CDR3 runs from the conserved cysteine through the conserved F or W. Clone size, where shown, is once, few, many, or a class for clones that have expanded.

cdr3_aa clone_size v_call cdr3_length
CASSPAGHEQFF few TRBV18 12
CASSQRGFSDTQYF NA TRBV14 14
CSAGDRVVGNEKLFF many TRBV20-1 15
CASSGSMPGRGKLFF few TRBV25-1 15
CASSRPGTEKKETQYF few TRBV6-6 16
CSAKQGEGTDTQYF many TRBV20-1 14
CAWSVLGGSRTGELFF few TRBV30 16
CSAGLQVEQYF many TRBV20-1 11
CASSQVRRVAYEQYF NA TRBV3-2 15
CASSIVRTSSYNEQFF NA TRBV19 16
CASSLRDRVYIQYF many TRBV28 14
CASSYHATTTEAFF few TRBV6-2/TRBV6-3 14
CSVEENRQETQYF many TRBV29-1 13
CSARLAGVEQFF many TRBV20-1 12
CSAAAHRSYEQYF few TRBV29-1 13
CASSPPGTAGGYTF many TRBV28 14
CSVESQGSYEQYF few TRBV29-1 13
CASSTLAGGPNEQFF many TRBV9 15
CASKWDGSSYEQYF many TRBV2 14
CASSQTSGASTDTQYF NA TRBV4-2 16
CSARADYNEQFF many TRBV20-1 12
CASSPRAASYEQYF few TRBV5-1 14
CASSQGGIAKNIQYF NA TRBV3-1 15
CASSLGDTPGKLFF NA TRBV11-2 14
CSARGPYEQYF many TRBV20-1 11
CASSDGPGVETQYF NA TRBV11-2 14
CASSLRRTVSYNEQFF many TRBV11-1 16
CAWSSRGETQYF NA TRBV30 12
CASSPDREKLFF many TRBV12-3/TRBV12-4 12
CSARGPPAGVKETQYF NA TRBV20-1 16
CASSYSTGGAQYF few TRBV6-2/TRBV6-3 13
CATSERPGLQETQYF NA TRBV24-1 15
CASSPTGTSGPETQYF few TRBV5-1 16
CASTPRGPPPYGYTF NA TRBV6-6 15
CASSLRRGRNGYTF NA TRBV28 14
CAGQENSGNTIYF few TRBV7-2 13